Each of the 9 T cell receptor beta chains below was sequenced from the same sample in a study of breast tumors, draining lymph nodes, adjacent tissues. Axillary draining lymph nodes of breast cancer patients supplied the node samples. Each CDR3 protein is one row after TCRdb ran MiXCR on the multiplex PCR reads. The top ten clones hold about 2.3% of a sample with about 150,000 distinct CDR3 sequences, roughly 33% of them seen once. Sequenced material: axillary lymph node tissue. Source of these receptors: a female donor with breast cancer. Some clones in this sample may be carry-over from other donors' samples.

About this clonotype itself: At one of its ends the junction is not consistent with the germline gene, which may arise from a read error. This chain's CDR3 is CASSPSGPRTF. DNA for the CDR3: TGTGCCAGCAGCCCCTCGGGGCCCAGGACCTTC. The V and J genes are TRBV7-9 and TRBJ2-5; either TRBD1 or TRBD2 may fit D (5 bases each). The CDR3 is made up of 11 amino acids. Germline V CDR1 and CDR2: SEHNR, FQNEAQ (reference sequence).

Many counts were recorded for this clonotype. Here the CDR3 reads CSAPTSGAYNEQFF. In DNA, the CDR3 is TGCAGTGCTCCGACTAGCGGGGCCTACAATGAGCAGTTCTTC. The chain uses TRBV20-1 and TRBJ2-1; 11 nucleotides align to TRBD2. The CDR3 spans 14 residues. After removal of 5 bases from V and 2 bases from J, the junction contained 2 bases not matched to a gene. Germline values: CDR1 DFQATT, CDR2 SNEGSKA (reference sequence).

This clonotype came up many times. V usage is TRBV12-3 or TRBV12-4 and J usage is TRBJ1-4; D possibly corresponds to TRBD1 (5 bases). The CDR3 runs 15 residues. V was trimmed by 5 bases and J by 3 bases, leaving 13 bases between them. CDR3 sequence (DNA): TGTGCCAGCAGTCCGGGGAGGGGTGCTAATGAAAAACTGTTTTTT. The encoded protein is CASSPGRGANEKLFF.

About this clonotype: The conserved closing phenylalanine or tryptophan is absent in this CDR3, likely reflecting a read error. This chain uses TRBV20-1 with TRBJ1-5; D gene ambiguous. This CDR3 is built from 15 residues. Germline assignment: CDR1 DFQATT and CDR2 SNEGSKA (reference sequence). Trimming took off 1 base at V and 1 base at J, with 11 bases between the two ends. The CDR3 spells CSARGSVRSNQPQHG. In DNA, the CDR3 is TGCAGTGCTAGAGGGAGTGTTAGGAGCAATCAGCCCCAGCATGGT.

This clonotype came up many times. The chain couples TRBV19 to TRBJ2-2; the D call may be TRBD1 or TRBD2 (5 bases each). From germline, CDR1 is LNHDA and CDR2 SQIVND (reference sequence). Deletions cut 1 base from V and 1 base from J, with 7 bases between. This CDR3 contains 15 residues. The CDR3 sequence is CASSIGGGNTGELFF. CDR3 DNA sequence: TGTGCCAGTAGTATAGGTGGGGGGAACACCGGGGAGCTGTTTTTT.

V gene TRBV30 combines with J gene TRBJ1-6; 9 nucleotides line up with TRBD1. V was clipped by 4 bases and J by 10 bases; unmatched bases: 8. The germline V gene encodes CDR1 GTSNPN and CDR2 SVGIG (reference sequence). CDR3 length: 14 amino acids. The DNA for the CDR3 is TGTGCCTGGAACTCCGGGACAGGGAAATCACCCCTCCACTTT. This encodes CAWNSGTGKSPLHF.

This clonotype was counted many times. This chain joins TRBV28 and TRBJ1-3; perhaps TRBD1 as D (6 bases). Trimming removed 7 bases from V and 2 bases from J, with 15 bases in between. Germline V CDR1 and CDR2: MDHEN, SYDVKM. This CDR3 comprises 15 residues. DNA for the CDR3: TGTGCCAGCAACCCTGACAGGCCACCTGGAAACACCATATATTTT. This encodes CASNPDRPPGNTIYF.

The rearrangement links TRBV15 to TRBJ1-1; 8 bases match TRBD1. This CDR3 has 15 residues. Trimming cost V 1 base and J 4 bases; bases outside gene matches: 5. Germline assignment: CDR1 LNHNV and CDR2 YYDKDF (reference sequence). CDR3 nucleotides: TGTGCCACCAGCAGAGCGGGACAGGTGGGCACTGAAGCTTTCTTT. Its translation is CATSRAGQVGTEAFF. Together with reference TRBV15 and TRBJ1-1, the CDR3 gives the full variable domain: DAMVIQNPRYQVTQFGKPVTLSCSQTLNHNVMYWYQQKSSQAPKLLFHYYDKDFNNEADTPDNFQSRRPNTSFCFLDIRSPGLGDTAMYLCATSRAGQVGTEAFFGQGTRLTVV.

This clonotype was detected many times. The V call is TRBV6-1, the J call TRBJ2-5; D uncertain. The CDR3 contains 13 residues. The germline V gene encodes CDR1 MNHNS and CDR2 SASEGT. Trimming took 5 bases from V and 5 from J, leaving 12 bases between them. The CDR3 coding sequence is TGTGCCAGCAGTTCGATGTACAAGGAGACCCAGTACTTC. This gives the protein CASSSMYKETQYF.